What follows are 24 T cell receptor beta chains derived from one specimen sequenced in a study of metastatic and nonmetastatic thyroid tumors. Thyroid surgery was performed in patients who had received no treatment beforehand. TCRdb reprocessed the PCR reads using MiXCR. The repertoire consists of 30,000 to 40,000 clones, with about a sixth occurring once and the leading ten covering 9.5% to 15%. The sample was blood. The source is a male donor with papillary thyroid cancer or a benign thyroid nodule (not recorded which). Some clones in this sample may be carry-over from other donors' samples.

This clone was observed at least ten times. The V gene is TRBV18, the J gene TRBJ1-2, with 7 bases aligning to TRBD1. Germline V gives CDR1 KGHSH, CDR2 LQKENI. This CDR3 is built from 15 residues. V lost 6 bases to trimming and J lost 0 bases; unmatched junction nucleotides: 7. DNA for the CDR3: TGTGCCAGCTCCCAGGGACAGATTACTAACTATGGCTACACCTTC. This translates into CASSQGQITNYGYTF.

The table lists this clone with many counts. The J gene is TRBJ1-1, the V gene TRBV11-3; the match to TRBD1 covers 12 bases. CDR1 and CDR2 from the germline V gene are SGHNT and YENEEA. This CDR3 region has 16 residues. Losses at the gene ends were 4 bases for V and 3 bases for J; bases not matched to a gene: 6. Here the CDR3 reads CASSSGQGAYDTEAFF. The CDR3 DNA sequence: TGTGCCAGCAGCTCGGGACAGGGGGCGTATGACACTGAAGCTTTCTTT.

Within the sample, this clone is medium-sized (0.01 to 0.1%). The rearrangement links TRBV6-1 to TRBJ2-7; the D is unclear. V dropped 6 bases and J dropped 2 bases, with 11 bases sitting between them. Germline-derived CDR1 and CDR2 are MNHNS and SASEGT. CDR3 size: 13 residues. The CDR3 bases are TGTGCCAGCAGGGGAACAGTTGCCTACGAGCAGTACTTC. Its protein is CASRGTVAYEQYF.

This clone was recorded a few times. Sequence at one end of the junction differs from germline and may be a read error. Other DNA sequences in the sample encode the same CDR3. The chain has TRBV19 and TRBJ1-1; the D is unclear. The CDR3 spans 13 residues. Germline V lookup: CDR1 LNHDA, CDR2 SQIVND (reference sequence). CDR3 region: CACREGVNTEAFF. The CDR3 nucleotides read TGTGCCTGCCGAGAAGGTGTGAACACTGAAGCTTTCTTC.

At least ten counts were recorded for this clone. The V and J genes are TRBV5-1 and TRBJ2-3; D is undetermined. Germline loops: CDR1 SGHRS, CDR2 YFSETQ. This CDR3 comprises 15 residues. The ends were cut back, 0 bases at V and 2 bases at J, with 10 bases in the middle. The CDR3, as DNA: TGCGCCAGCAGCTTGGCTAAAGCTCACACAGATACGCAGTATTTT. Protein product: CASSLAKAHTDTQYF.

This clone is labeled as medium-sized. The identical CDR3 is also encoded by other nucleotide sequences in the sample. V usage is TRBV28 and J usage is TRBJ1-5, with no clear D. Trimming cost V 2 bases and J 0 bases, with 14 bases left between them. Germline lookup yields CDR1 MDHEN and CDR2 SYDVKM. This CDR3 has 17 residues. In DNA, the CDR3 is TGTGCCAGCAGTTTAGTTGGGCAGCCTTATAGCAATCAGCCCCAGCATTTT. Amino acid sequence: CASSLVGQPYSNQPQHF.

This clone was detected ten times or more. The V gene is TRBV28, the J gene TRBJ1-3; D ambiguous. V lost 6 bases and J lost 6, with 6 bases in between. The CDR3 is 11 residues long. The germline CDR1 and CDR2 sequences are MDHEN and SYDVKM. DNA of the CDR3: TGTGCCAGCAGGCGAGAAAACACCATATATTTT. This encodes CASRRENTIYF.

This clone occurred many times. The V and J genes are TRBV9 and TRBJ1-3; D unresolved. The CDR3 is made up of 18 amino acids. V lost 4 bases and J 4 bases, leaving 24 bases between the germline ends. CDR1 and CDR2 from the germline V gene are SGDLS and YYNGEE. Here the CDR3 DNA reads TGTGCCAGCAGCCCCTCCGTACGACCGACAAGGATAGGAAACACCATATATTTT. Residues: CASSPSVRPTRIGNTIYF.

About this clone itself: The junction departs from the called germline gene at one end, perhaps through a read error. The DNA of the CDR3 is TGTGCCAGCAGATCGGGACAGGGGGTAAGTCCCTACGAGCAATACTTC. Translation: CASRSGQGVSPYEQYF. V is TRBV11-2 and J is TRBJ2-7, with 11 nucleotides matching TRBD1. This CDR3 is 16 amino acids long. The germline CDR1 and CDR2 sequences are SGHAT and FQNNGV.

This clone has at least ten counts. The gene calls are TRBV20-1 and TRBJ2-1; weak D call: TRBD2 (5 bases). Germline CDR1 reads DFQATT; CDR2 reads SNEGSKA (reference sequence). This CDR3 region has 14 residues. V was trimmed by 3 bases and J by 0 bases, leaving 9 bases between them. As DNA, the CDR3 is TGCAGTGCTAGCGGGAAAGACTCCTACAATGAGCAGTTCTTC. Translated: CSASGKDSYNEQFF.

V is TRBV20-1 and J is TRBJ2-7, with a weak D call TRBD2 (6 bases). CDR1 and CDR2 (germline): DFQATT, SNEGSKA (reference sequence). V lost 3 bases and J lost 3, with 9 bases in between. The CDR3 extends over 12 amino acids. DNA for the CDR3: TGCAGTGCTAGGCGCGGGGACTACGAGCAGTACTTC. Encoded protein: CSARRGDYEQYF.

Many counts were recorded for this clone. The rearrangement uses TRBV10-3 and TRBJ1-6; D is perhaps TRBD1 (5 bases). V lost 3 bases and J 11 bases, leaving 14 bases between the germline ends. The CDR3 runs to 14 residues. In germline, CDR1 is ENHRY, CDR2 SYGVKD. CDR3 bases: TGTGCCATCAGTGAATTAGGGGCCAATACACCCCTCCACTTT. Translation: CAISELGANTPLHF.

For this clone: This may be a read error: a much more frequent sequence differs by one nucleotide. The gene calls are TRBV9 and TRBJ1-1; no firm D call. Germline CDR1 reads SGDLS; CDR2 reads YYNGEE. CDR3 length: 14 residues. The CDR3 DNA follows: TGTGCCAGCAGCGTCCGTCTTTTCAACACTGAATCTTTCTTT. This sequence encodes CASSVRLFNTESFF.

V is TRBV6-1 and J is TRBJ2-7; no definite D call. This CDR3 is 16 amino acids long. Trimming shortened V by 3 bases and J by 1 base, and 16 bases separated the two germline ends. The V gene's germline CDR1 is MNHNS and CDR2 SASEGT. The DNA of the CDR3 is TGTGCCAGCAGTGAGAAGGAAGGCGTGGGATCCTACGAGCAGTACTTC. Its protein is CASSEKEGVGSYEQYF.

This clone was seen repeatedly, ten times or more. V usage is TRBV7-2 and J usage is TRBJ1-1; D not certain. The CDR3 loop spans 15 amino acids. V was cut by 2 bases and J by 3 bases, with 13 bases left in between. The V gene's germline CDR1 is SGHTA and CDR2 FQGNSA. In nucleotides, the CDR3 is TGTGCCAGCAGCTTATATAAGCCCTGTGACACTGAAGCTTTCTTT. Protein product: CASSLYKPCDTEAFF.

V usage is TRBV19 and J usage is TRBJ2-7, with a weak D call TRBD1 (5 bases). Trimming removed 1 base from V and 0 bases from J, with 16 bases in between. CDR3 length: 17 amino acids. Germline V CDR1 and CDR2: LNHDA, SQIVND (reference sequence). The CDR3 loop reads CASSIVGPAFGSYEQYF. The DNA of the CDR3 is TGTGCCAGTAGTATAGTGGGGCCAGCGTTTGGCTCCTACGAGCAGTACTTC.

This clone showed up just a few times. This chain uses TRBV6-1 with TRBJ2-7, with a possible D match to TRBD1 (6 bases). CDR3 length: 17 residues. Trimming shortened V by 5 bases and J by 1 base, and 21 bases separated the two germline ends. The V gene's germline CDR1 is MNHNS and CDR2 SASEGT. CDR3 amino acids: CASSKRPTGPISYEQYF. CDR3 nucleotide sequence: TGTGCCAGCAGTAAACGGCCGACAGGTCCAATTTCCTACGAGCAGTACTTC.

This clone was found many times. The chain employs TRBV4-2 and TRBJ1-2; 7 bases are shared with TRBD1. This CDR3 is 14 amino acids long. Losses at the gene ends were 0 bases for V and 8 bases for J; bases not matched to a gene: 6. Looked up from germline, CDR1 is LGHNA and CDR2 is YNFKEQ. The CDR3 DNA reads as TGTGCCAGCAGCCAAGATGAGGGGGCGCGGGGCTACACCTTC. Its protein product is CASSQDEGARGYTF.

V gene TRBV2 combines with J gene TRBJ2-3, with TRBD1 matching 12 bases. Germline trimming cut 7 bases from V and 6 bases from J; bases unmatched to any gene: 11. The CDR3 is 16 residues long. The germline CDR1 and CDR2 sequences are SNHLY and FYNNEI. CDR3 DNA sequence: TGTGCCAGCACCCACGCGGGACAGGGGGCGGGTGATACGCAGTATTTT. This sequence encodes CASTHAGQGAGDTQYF.

Comments on this clone: The junction departs from the called germline gene at one end, perhaps through a read error. The genes are TRBV27 and TRBJ2-3; 9 nucleotides agree with TRBD2. This CDR3 contains 16 residues. Germline CDR1 reads MNHEY; CDR2 reads SMNVEV (reference sequence). The CDR3 DNA sequence: TGTGCCAGCGGCAGTCAACTAGCGGGTACCGCAGATACGCAGCACTTT. Protein: CASGSQLAGTADTQHF.

V and J are TRBV20-1 and TRBJ2-2; perhaps TRBD2 as D (6 bases). Germline loops: CDR1 DFQATT, CDR2 SNEGSKA (reference sequence). This CDR3 contains 12 residues. V lost 3 bases and J lost 4, with 6 bases in between. CDR3 amino acids: CSASGSTGELFF. The DNA of the CDR3 is TGCAGTGCTAGCGGGAGCACCGGGGAGCTGTTTTTT.

This clone was counted a few times. In nucleotides, the CDR3 is TGTGCCAGCAGCCGTGGGACAGCCGACGAGCAGTACTTC. It yields the protein CASSRGTADEQYF. The rearrangement joins TRBV12-3 or TRBV12-4 to TRBJ2-7; 7 nucleotides align to TRBD1. V was clipped by 6 bases and J by 5 bases; unmatched bases: 7. The CDR3 is 13 amino acids.

In its sample, this clone was seen many times. The J gene is TRBJ2-6, the V gene TRBV5-8, with D possibly TRBD1 on 5 matching bases. There are 15 residues in the CDR3. V lost 3 bases and J 1 base, leaving 8 bases between the germline ends. Germline lookup yields CDR1 SGHTS and CDR2 YDEGEE. In nucleotides, the CDR3 is TGTGCCAGCAGCTCACCAGGGTCTGGGGCCAACGTCCTGACTTTC. This codes for CASSSPGSGANVLTF.

This clone was seen many times. The rearrangement links TRBV27 to TRBJ2-1, with 12 bases identical to TRBD2. The V gene's germline CDR1 is MNHEY and CDR2 SMNVEV (reference sequence). This CDR3 comprises 18 residues. The junction had 18 bases not matched to a gene; V was cut back by 6 bases and J by 9 bases. The CDR3 DNA sequence: TGTGCCAGCAGCCTCATCGACGGATTGACTAGCGGGAGATGTGAGCAGTTCTTC. Its translation: CASSLIDGLTSGRCEQFF.